This T cell receptor beta chain was recorded in a study of cytomegalovirus exposure and HLA in healthy donors. The study, taken as a whole, reports: Most TCR sequences proved rare, with some public TCRs found in many donors.

In regard to this clone: Its specificity is not known.

Libraries were prepared by immunoSEQ multiplex PCR; TCRdb keeps only in-frame clonotypes and omits some of them. The sample shows 150,000 to 200,000 clones, around four fifths of them seen only once. Trimming took off 4 bases at V and 4 bases at J, with 17 bases between the two ends. Germline CDR1 reads SGHVS; CDR2 reads FNYEAQ. CDR3 size: 16 residues. The chain uses TRBV7-6 and TRBJ1-5; TRBD1 might be the D (5 bases). The sequence came from a man aged 30 to 45 in good health and CMV-seropositive. The sample taken for sequencing was PBMCs. The CDR3: CASSSDTWGGNQPQHF. Written as DNA, the CDR3 is TGTGCCAGCAGCTCTGACACATGGGGGGGGAATCAGCCCCAGCATTTT.